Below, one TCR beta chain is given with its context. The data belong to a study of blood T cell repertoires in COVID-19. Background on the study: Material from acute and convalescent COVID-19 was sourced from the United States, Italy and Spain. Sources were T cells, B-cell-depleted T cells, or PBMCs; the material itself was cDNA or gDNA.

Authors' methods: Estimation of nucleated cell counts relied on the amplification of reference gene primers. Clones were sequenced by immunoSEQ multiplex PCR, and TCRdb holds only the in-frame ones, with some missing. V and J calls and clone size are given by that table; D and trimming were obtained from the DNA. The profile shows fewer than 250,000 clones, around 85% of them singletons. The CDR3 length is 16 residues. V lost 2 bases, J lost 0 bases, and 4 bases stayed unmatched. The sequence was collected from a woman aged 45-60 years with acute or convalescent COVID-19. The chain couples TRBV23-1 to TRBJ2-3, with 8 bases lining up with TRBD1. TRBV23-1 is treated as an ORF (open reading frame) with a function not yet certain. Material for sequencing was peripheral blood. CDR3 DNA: TGCGCCAGCAGTCAACCCCGACAGGGGAGCACAGATACGCAGTATTTT. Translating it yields CASSQPRQGSTDTQYF.